The 2 T cell receptor beta chains given below trace back to one sample, sequenced in a study of blood T cell repertoires in COVID-19. Clones were sequenced by immunoSEQ multiplex PCR, and TCRdb holds only the in-frame ones, with some missing. Seen here are roughly 120,000 clones, 87% observed once, and the top ten hold 2% to 2.5%. Sequencing used peripheral blood. Every receptor here comes from a woman aged 45-60 years with acute or convalescent COVID-19.

The chain carries TRBV5-6 and TRBJ2-5, with D possibly matching TRBD2 (6 bases). Germline V gene data show CDR1 as SGHDT and CDR2 as YYEEEE. V shed 3 bases and J shed 0 bases, with 18 bases lying between them. The CDR3 loop spans 17 amino acids. The CDR3 loop is CASSWTRLGRNQETQYF. The CDR3 DNA reads TGTGCCAGCAGCTGGACCAGACTAGGTCGGAACCAAGAGACCCAGTACTTC. The full variable domain, with the rest looked up from reference TRBV5-6 and TRBJ2-5, is DAGVTQSPTHLIKTRGQQVTLRCSPKSGHDTVSWYQQALGQGPQFIFQYYEEEERQRGNFPDRFSGHQFPNYSSELNVNALLLGDSALYLCASSWTRLGRNQETQYFGPGTRLLVL.

The gene calls are TRBV12-5 and TRBJ1-1; 9 positions match TRBD1. J gave up 8 bases and V 3 bases, and 7 bases lay outside the gene matches. Germline assignment: CDR1 LGHNT and CDR2 FRNRAP. CDR3 length: 14 amino acids. The CDR3 spells CASGFISGTGEAFF. CDR3 coding DNA: TGTGCTAGTGGTTTTATTTCCGGGACAGGGGAAGCTTTCTTT.